This is a list of T cell receptor beta chains from one sample in a study of T-cell reconstitution after alpha-beta-depleted transplantation in children. One entry per CDR3 protein, called by TCRdb with MiXCR from the PCR reads. There are about 9,200 distinct CDR3 sequences in the sample; approximately 14% occur only once, and approximately 55% lies in the top ten. Sequences were derived from PBMCs, mostly from graft donor cells, sampled 60 days after TCRalphabeta/CD19-depleted stem cell transplant. These receptors came from a male patient younger than 18 who had a stem cell transplant for acute lymphoblastic leukemia, so the T cells may come from the graft donor. Both conserved end residues are part of each CDR3. The D gene is left open where the match is weak. Clone size is stated in some rows and not others, as once, few, many or a class when expanded.

NA	NA	TRBJ2-5	TRBV9	TGTGCCAGCAGCGTAGGAGGGGAGTCCGGGAAGACCCAGTACTTC	CASSVGGESGKTQYF
TRBD1	medium-sized	TRBJ2-7	TRBV28	TGTGCCAGCAGACTCCCGGGACAGGGTTCCTACGAGCAGTACTTC	CASRLPGQGSYEQYF
NA	medium-sized	TRBJ1-5	TRBV15	TGTGCCACCAGCAGAGGTGAGACCAAAGTCCCTTGGTATAGCAATCAGCCCCAGCATTTT	CATSRGETKVPWYSNQPQHF
TRBD2	many	TRBJ2-3	TRBV7-7	TGTGCCAGCAGCACCCGACTAGCGGGGGGGCAGCATGGGGGCACAGATACGCAGTATTTT	CASSTRLAGGQHGGTDTQYF
NA	many	TRBJ2-7	TRBV7-2	TGTGCCAGCAGCCCGCCGGGGTTTAGCTCCTACGAGCAGTACTTC	CASSPPGFSSYEQYF
NA	many	TRBJ2-2	TRBV5-1	NA	CASSLGPTDTGELFFF
NA	many	TRBJ1-1	TRBV5-1	TGCGCCAGCAGCGTCACAGGCTCGAACACTGAAGCTTTCTTT	CASSVTGSNTEAFF
NA	many	TRBJ1-1	TRBV18	TGTGCCAGCTCACCGAATGGACGGAGCACTGAAGCTTTCTTT	CASSPNGRSTEAFF
NA	large	TRBJ2-3	TRBV7-3	TGTGCCAGCAGCTTTGCTACCAGAGATACGCAGTATTTT	CASSFATRDTQYF
NA	many	TRBJ1-5	TRBV5-1	TGCGCCAGCAGCTTGGAAAGAAATCAGCCCCAGCATTTT	CASSLERNQPQHF
TRBD2	many	TRBJ2-7	TRBV14	TGTGCCAGCAGCCAAGTGCCCGGGGGGGTAGGAGAGCAGTACTTC	CASSQVPGGVGEQYF
NA	many	TRBJ2-5	TRBV27	TGTGCCAGCAGGGAGGGGTCTTACCAAGAGACCCAGTACTTC	CASREGSYQETQYF
NA	once	TRBJ2-1	TRBV5-1	TGCGCCAGCAGCAAGGAGGGGAGCTCCTACAATGAGCAGTTCTTC	CASSKEGSSYNEQFF
TRBD2	NA	TRBJ2-1	TRBV12-3/TRBV12-4	TGTGCCAGCAGTACCTTAGCGGGAGTCCACTACAATGAGCAGTTCTTC	CASSTLAGVHYNEQFF
NA	many	TRBJ2-2	TRBV5-1	TGCGCCAGCAATACAGGGACGTCGGGCGGGGAGCTGTTTTTT	CASNTGTSGGELFF
NA	many	TRBJ1-6	TRBV7-9	TGTGCCAGCAGCTCCTTTCCAAAGGATTCTACTGATAATTCACCCCTCCACTTT	CASSSFPKDSTDNSPLHF
TRBD2	NA	TRBJ2-7	TRBV3-1	TGTGCCAGCCAAGGACTAGCGGGGAACTACGAGCAGTACTTC	CASQGLAGNYEQYF
NA	many	TRBJ2-3	TRBV20-1	TGCAGTGCTAGAGACGTGGGGGTTACAGATACGCAGTATTTT	CSARDVGVTDTQYF
NA	NA	TRBJ2-1	TRBV5-1	TGCGCCAGCAGAGAGAGCTCCTACAATGAGCAGTTCTTC	CASRESSYNEQFF
NA	NA	TRBJ1-1	TRBV20-1	TGCAGTGCTAGAGATGCGGGGGGAGGCACTGAAGCTTTCTTT	CSARDAGGGTEAFF
TRBD1	many	TRBJ1-1	TRBV7-9	TGTGCCAGCAGCTTAGCGATGGGACAGGGGAGAACTGAAGCTTTCTTT	CASSLAMGQGRTEAFF
TRBD1	many	TRBJ1-1	TRBV9	TGTGCCAGCAGCGCAAGGGACAGGGGAAACACTGAAGCTTTCTTT	CASSARDRGNTEAFF
NA	medium-sized	TRBJ2-3	TRBV5-1	TGCGCCAGCAGCTTGGTTCGCAGAAGCACAGATACGCAGTATTTT	CASSLVRRSTDTQYF
NA	many	TRBJ2-4	TRBV18	TGTGCCAGCTCACCCGCCCGGAACATTCAGTACTTC	CASSPARNIQYF
NA	NA	TRBJ2-7	TRBV11-1	TGTGCCAGCAGCTTCTTTGAGGGCGAGCAGTACTTC	CASSFFEGEQYF
NA	many	TRBJ2-7	TRBV7-9	TGTGCCAGCTCGATCGGCTACGAGCAGTACTTC	CASSIGYEQYF
TRBD1	many	TRBJ2-1	TRBV19	TGTGCCAGTAGTATAGCGTGGGCAGGGGGCTACAATGAGCAGTTCTTC	CASSIAWAGGYNEQFF
NA	NA	TRBJ1-5	TRBV14	TGTGCCAGCAGCCAGACAGTCAATCAGCCCCAGCATTTT	CASSQTVNQPQHF
NA	NA	TRBJ2-2	TRBV2	TGTGCCAGCATGGAGGCCAGATCGAACACCGGGGAGCTGTTTTTT	CASMEARSNTGELFF
TRBD1	many	TRBJ1-1	TRBV5-1	TGCGCCAGCTCCAAGGACAGGGCGAACACTGAAGCTTTCTTT	CASSKDRANTEAFF
NA	many	TRBJ2-2	TRBV6-6	TGTGCCAGCAGTCGCTCTGGGAGCGGGGAGCTGTTTTTT	CASSRSGSGELFF
NA	many	TRBJ2-3	TRBV9	TGTGCCAGCAGCCTAGGTGGGGCAGGAGGAGATACGCAGTATTTT	CASSLGGAGGDTQYF
TRBD2	many	TRBJ2-1	TRBV2	TGTGCCAGCAGTGATAGTCGGGGAGGGCCGGGGAATGAGCAGTTCTTC	CASSDSRGGPGNEQFF
TRBD2	many	TRBJ2-7	TRBV6-1	TGTGCCAGCAGTGCTACTAGCGGGAGGGGCTACGAGCAGTACTTC	CASSATSGRGYEQYF
NA	many	TRBJ1-6	TRBV11-2	TGTGCCAGCAGCTTAGGAGGCCCCTATAATTCACCCCTCCACTTT	CASSLGGPYNSPLHF
NA	many	TRBJ2-5	TRBV4-2	TGTGCCAGCAGCCAAGACAGGGGTAGGAAGACCCAGTACTTC	CASSQDRGRKTQYF
TRBD2	NA	TRBJ2-5	TRBV12-3/TRBV12-4	TGTGCCAGCAGATCAGCGGGGGGGCCGGAGACCCAGTACTTC	CASRSAGGPETQYF
NA	many	TRBJ1-5	TRBV24-1	TGTGCCACCAGTGACGCTACTACAGTGAATCAGCCCCAGCATTTT	CATSDATTVNQPQHF
NA	many	TRBJ2-1	TRBV5-6	TGTGCCAGCAGCTTGTTAGGGGAAAGCTCCTACAATGAGCAGTTCTTC	CASSLLGESSYNEQFF
TRBD2	many	TRBJ2-3	TRBV7-8	TGTGCCAGCATCGTAGCGGGAGGGAGCACAGATACGCAGTATTTT	CASIVAGGSTDTQYF
TRBD2	many	TRBJ2-1	TRBV5-8	TGTGCCAGCAGCCGCTTTGGGGCGGGAGTCTTCAATGAGCAGTTCTTC	CASSRFGAGVFNEQFF
NA	NA	TRBJ2-3	TRBV7-2	TGTGCCAGCAGCATCTCGCAGGGGGATACGCAGTATTTT	CASSISQGDTQYF
NA	many	TRBJ2-7	TRBV3-1	TGTGCCAGCAGCCGCGTCTACGAGCAGTACTTC	CASSRVYEQYF
NA	many	TRBJ2-1	TRBV11-2	TGTGCCAGCAGCTTCTCTCTAGCGTACAATGAGCAGTTCTTC	CASSFSLAYNEQFF
TRBD2	many	TRBJ2-3	TRBV6-5	TGTGCCAGCAGTAGACTAGCGGGATACGGGACAGATACGCAGTATTTT	CASSRLAGYGTDTQYF
NA	many	TRBJ1-4	TRBV7-2	TGTGCCAGCAGCTTAATGGGCACTAATGAAAAACTGTTTTTT	CASSLMGTNEKLFF
TRBD2	many	TRBJ2-3	TRBV10-3	TGTGCCATCAGTGGTAGCGGGAGGGTAGTAGATACGCAGTATTTT	CAISGSGRVVDTQYF
NA	many	TRBJ2-7	TRBV3-1	TGTGCCAGCAGCCAGGGCTCCGGAGGGTTTGAGCAGTACTTC	CASSQGSGGFEQYF
NA	NA	TRBJ1-4	TRBV15	TGTGCCACCGGTAGAGGAGGGGCGGCTGAAAAACTGTTTTTT	CATGRGGAAEKLFF
NA	many	TRBJ2-4	TRBV7-2	TGTGCCAGCAGCTTAACAAAAAACATTCAGTACTTC	CASSLTKNIQYF
TRBD1	NA	TRBJ1-5	TRBV6-1	TGTGCCAGCAGCCTCACCGGGACAGGGGGCAGCAATCAGCCCCAGCATTTT	CASSLTGTGGSNQPQHF
NA	many	TRBJ1-2	TRBV7-9	TGTGCCAGCAGCTTAATCGGGACAAACTACTATGGCTACACCTTC	CASSLIGTNYYGYTF
TRBD1	many	TRBJ1-4	TRBV20-1	TGCAGTGCCCCCACCCGGGACAGGGAAGGGACGGCTAATGAAAAACTGTTTTTT	CSAPTRDREGTANEKLFF
NA	many	TRBJ2-2	TRBV5-6	TGTGCCAGCAGCTTATTCGGCCGGGTCGGCAACACCGGGGAGCTGTTTTTT	CASSLFGRVGNTGELFF
NA	many	TRBJ2-1	TRBV20-1	TGCAGTGCTAGAGCTGGGACCGATTACAATGAGCAGTTCTTC	CSARAGTDYNEQFF
TRBD2	many	TRBJ2-3	TRBV7-2	TGTGCCAGCAGCATACGGACTAGCGGGGCAAATACGCAGTATTTT	CASSIRTSGANTQYF